This passage covers 9 T cell receptor beta chains from one sample sequenced in a study of graft-versus-host responses after intestinal transplantation (dated by TCRdb to the early 2020s). Libraries were constructed by the immunoSEQ multiplex PCR assay. Not all clones reach the TCRdb copy of this immuneACCESS table, which keeps in-frame sequences only. Checked studies attribute under half of the gap to unresolved V genes and leave the rest unexplained. The sample records 50,000 or so clones, roughly 91% of which are singletons. The ten largest clones represent approximately 6% of the sample. The source was PBMCs, collected roughly 760 days after a first intestinal transplant, on the day of a second. Source of these receptors: a human patient who received an intestinal transplant, so some T cells may come from the graft donor.

The chain combines TRBV29-1 with TRBJ1-4, with 7 positions matching TRBD1. V lost 6 bases to trimming and J lost 7 bases; unmatched junction nucleotides: 8. The CDR3 totals 13 residues. Germline CDR1 is SQVTM and CDR2 is ANQGSEA. The CDR3 nucleotides are TGCAGCGTAGTACAGGGGATGGGTGAAAAACTGTTTTTT. Residues: CSVVQGMGEKLFF. The entire variable domain, with the rest obtained from reference TRBV29-1 and TRBJ1-4, is as follows: SAVISQKPSRDICQRGTSLTIQCQVDSQVTMMFWYRQQPGQSLTLIATANQGSEATYESGFVIDKFPISRPNLTFSTLTVSNMSPEDSSIYLCSVVQGMGEKLFFGSGTQLSVL.

The V gene is TRBV14, the J gene TRBJ2-7; D is undetermined. Germline values: CDR1 SGHDN, CDR2 FVKESK. The CDR3 is 13 amino acids. Trimming cost V 4 bases and J 3 bases, with 10 bases left between them. The CDR3 loop is CASSPLTVYEQYF. CDR3 in DNA: TGTGCCAGCAGCCCCCTAACAGTCTACGAGCAGTACTTC. The entire variable domain, with the rest obtained from reference TRBV14 and TRBJ2-7, is as follows: EAGVTQFPSHSVIEKGQTVTLRCDPISGHDNLYWYRRVMGKEIKFLLHFVKESKQDESGMPNNRFLAERTGGTYSTLKVQPAELEDSGVYFCASSPLTVYEQYFGPGTRLTVT.

The chain combines TRBV27 with TRBJ2-7; 9 nucleotides match TRBD2. The trim removed 4 bases at V and 2 bases at J, leaving 6 bases unmatched. The length of the CDR3 is 15 residues. The germline gives CDR1 MNHEY, CDR2 SMNVEV (reference sequence). CDR3 protein: CASSSPTSGTYEQYF. CDR3 DNA sequence: TGTGCCAGCAGTTCACCGACTAGCGGAACCTACGAGCAGTACTTC.

This chain links TRBV18 with TRBJ1-2; D gene uncertain. The V end lost 2 bases, the J end lost 4 bases, and 8 bases lay between the germline ends. From germline, CDR1 is KGHSH and CDR2 LQKENI. CDR3 length: 13 residues. The CDR3 DNA is TGTGCCAGCTCACCAGGGTCCGGCTATGGCTACACCTTC. This sequence encodes CASSPGSGYGYTF.

The chain has TRBV27 and TRBJ1-6; TRBD1 matches at 7 bases. The CDR3 consists of 17 residues. Germline CDR1 reads MNHEY; CDR2 reads SMNVEV (reference sequence). Trimming took 5 bases from V and 4 from J; bases not matched to a gene: 11. Here the CDR3 DNA reads TGTGCCAGCAGTCCCTCAGGGGGACCATTATATAATTCACCCCTCCACTTT. Its protein product is CASSPSGGPLYNSPLHF.

This chain uses TRBV10-3 with TRBJ2-1; D is unresolved. Trimming stripped 1 base from V and 5 bases from J, with 9 bases between. Germline loops: CDR1 ENHRY, CDR2 SYGVKD. The CDR3 is 14 residues long. This CDR3 reads CAISELGTHNEQFF. CDR3 in DNA: TGTGCCATCAGTGAGTTGGGAACCCACAATGAGCAGTTCTTC.

The chain uses TRBV13 and TRBJ2-6; 7 bases are a match to TRBD1. This CDR3 spans 17 amino acids. The germline V gene encodes CDR1 PRHDT and CDR2 FYEKMQ (reference sequence). The V segment lost 6 bases and the J segment 0 bases; nucleotides outside the gene matches: 8. CDR3 in DNA: TGTGCCAGCAGTGGGTGGGACAGCGACTCTGGGGCCAACGTCCTGACTTTC. It specifies CASSGWDSDSGANVLTF.

The J gene is TRBJ2-1, the V gene TRBV9, with D possibly matching TRBD1 (5 bases). The germline CDR1 and CDR2 sequences are SGDLS and YYNGEE. V lost 0 bases to trimming and J lost 12 bases, with 22 bases between them. The length of the CDR3 is 16 residues. In DNA, the CDR3 is TGTGCCAGCAGCGTAGAAAAATGGGGTTGGGGCGTGATGCAGTTCTTC. As protein: CASSVEKWGWGVMQFF. Looking up the rest from reference TRBV9 and TRBJ2-1 gives the full variable domain: DSGVTQTPKHLITATGQRVTLRCSPRSGDLSVYWYQQSLDQGLQFLIQYYNGEERAKGNILERFSAQQFPDLHSELNLSSLELGDSALYFCASSVEKWGWGVMQFFGPGTRLTVL.

The V call is TRBV7-9, the J call TRBJ1-1; D not resolved. This CDR3 spans 12 amino acids. Per the germline V gene, CDR1 is SEHNR and CDR2 is FQNEAQ (reference sequence). With 1 base removed from V and 6 bases from J, the gap between germline ends came to 6 bases. This CDR3 reads CASSLGVAEAFF. Here the CDR3 DNA reads TGTGCCAGCAGCTTAGGTGTGGCTGAAGCTTTCTTT.